The sequence of this T cell receptor (beta chain) was determined in a study of blood T cell repertoires in COVID-19. Study in general: Nucleic acid was either cDNA or gDNA, and it came from T cells, B-cell-depleted T cells, or PBMCs.

Enrolled through a virtual design, the participants were between about 18 and 100 years of age and came from 24 US areas. Recovery meant two consecutive negative NP/OP PCR tests, professional clearance, or resolved symptoms. Germline values: CDR1 LGHDT, CDR2 YNNKEL (reference sequence). V was shortened by 4 bases and J by 7 bases, with 5 bases between the two germline ends. There are 11 residues in the CDR3. Clones were read by immunoSEQ multiplex PCR, and TCRdb kept only the in-frame ones, dropping some. Among around 500,000 clones listed, over 75% were seen once. The clonotype comes from a woman aged 40 to 50 who had recovered from COVID-19. The sample taken for sequencing was PBMCs or T cells enriched from blood (not recorded which). The genes are TRBV3-1 (or the pseudogene TRBV3-2) and TRBJ2-1; unclear D gene. Here the CDR3 DNA reads TGTGCCAGCAGCCGCGCTAATGAGCAGTTCTTC. Its protein is CASSRANEQFF.